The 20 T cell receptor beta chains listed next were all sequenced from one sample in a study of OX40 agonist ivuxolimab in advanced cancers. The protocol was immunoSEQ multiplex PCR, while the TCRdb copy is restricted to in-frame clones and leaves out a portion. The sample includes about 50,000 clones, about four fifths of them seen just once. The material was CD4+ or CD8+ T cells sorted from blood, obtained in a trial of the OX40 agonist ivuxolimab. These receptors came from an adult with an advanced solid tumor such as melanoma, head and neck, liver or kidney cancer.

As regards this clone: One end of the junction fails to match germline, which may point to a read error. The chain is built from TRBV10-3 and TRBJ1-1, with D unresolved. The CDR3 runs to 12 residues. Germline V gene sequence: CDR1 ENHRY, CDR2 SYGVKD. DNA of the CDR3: TGTGCCAGCAGTGACCAGGACACTGAAGCTTTCTTT. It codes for CASSDQDTEAFF.

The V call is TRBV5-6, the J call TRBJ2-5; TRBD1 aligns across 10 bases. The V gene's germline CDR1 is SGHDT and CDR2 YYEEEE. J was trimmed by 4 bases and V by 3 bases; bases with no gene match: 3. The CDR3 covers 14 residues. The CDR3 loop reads CASSSTGGVETQYF. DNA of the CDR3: TGTGCCAGCAGCTCGACAGGGGGCGTAGAGACCCAGTACTTC.

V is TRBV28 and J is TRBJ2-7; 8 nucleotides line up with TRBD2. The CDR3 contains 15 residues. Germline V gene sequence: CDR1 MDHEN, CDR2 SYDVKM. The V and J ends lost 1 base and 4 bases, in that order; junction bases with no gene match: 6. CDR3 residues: CASSLYGGRLYEQYF. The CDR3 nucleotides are TGTGCCAGCAGTTTATATGGCGGGAGGTTGTACGAGCAGTACTTC.

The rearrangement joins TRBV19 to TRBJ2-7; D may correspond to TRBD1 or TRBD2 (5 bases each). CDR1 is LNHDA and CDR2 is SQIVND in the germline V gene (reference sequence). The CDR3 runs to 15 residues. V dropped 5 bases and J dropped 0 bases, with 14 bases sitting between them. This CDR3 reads CASSLGWGSSYEQYF. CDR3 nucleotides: TGTGCCAGTAGTTTGGGTTGGGGGAGCTCCTACGAGCAGTACTTC.

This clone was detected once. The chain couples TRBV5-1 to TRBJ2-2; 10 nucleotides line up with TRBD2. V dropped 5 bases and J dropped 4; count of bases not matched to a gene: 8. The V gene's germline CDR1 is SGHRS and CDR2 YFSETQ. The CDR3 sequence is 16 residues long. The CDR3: CASSGGLAGATGELFF. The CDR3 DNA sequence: TGCGCCAGCAGTGGGGGGCTAGCGGGAGCCACCGGGGAGCTGTTTTTT.

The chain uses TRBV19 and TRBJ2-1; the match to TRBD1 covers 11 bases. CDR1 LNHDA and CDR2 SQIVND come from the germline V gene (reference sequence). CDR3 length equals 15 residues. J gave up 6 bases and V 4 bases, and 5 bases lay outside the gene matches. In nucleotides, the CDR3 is TGTGCCAGTAGTACCACCGGGACAGGGGGCAATGAGCAGTTCTTC. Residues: CASSTTGTGGNEQFF.

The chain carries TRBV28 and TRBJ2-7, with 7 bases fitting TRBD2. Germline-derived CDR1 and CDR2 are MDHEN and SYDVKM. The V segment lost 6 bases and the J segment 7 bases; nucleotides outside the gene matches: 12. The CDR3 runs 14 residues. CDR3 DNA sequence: TGTGCCAGCAGCCGGGGGGAGGGCCGGAGGGAGCAGTACTTC. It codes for CASSRGEGRREQYF.

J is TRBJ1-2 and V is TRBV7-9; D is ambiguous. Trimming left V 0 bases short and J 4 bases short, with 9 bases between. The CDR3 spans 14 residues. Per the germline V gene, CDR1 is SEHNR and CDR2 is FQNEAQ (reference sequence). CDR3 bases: TGTGCCAGCAGCTTAGCTAGAGGGATCTATGGCTACACCTTC. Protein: CASSLARGIYGYTF.

Here the CDR3 DNA reads TGTGCCAGCGGGGGACCGTCGGATAATTCACCCCTCCACTTT. Translating gives CASGGPSDNSPLHF. The chain employs TRBV9 and TRBJ1-6, with a possible D match to TRBD1 (5 bases). The V end was cut by 7 bases, the J end by 5 bases, with 13 bases between. The CDR3 is made up of 14 amino acids. CDR1 is SGDLS, CDR2 YYNGEE, per germline.

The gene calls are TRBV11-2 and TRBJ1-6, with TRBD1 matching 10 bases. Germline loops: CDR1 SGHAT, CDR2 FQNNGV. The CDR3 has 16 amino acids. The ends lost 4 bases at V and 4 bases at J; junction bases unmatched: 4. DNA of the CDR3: TGTGCCAGCAGCTGGGGACAGGGGACTTATAATTCACCCCTCCACTTT. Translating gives CASSWGQGTYNSPLHF.

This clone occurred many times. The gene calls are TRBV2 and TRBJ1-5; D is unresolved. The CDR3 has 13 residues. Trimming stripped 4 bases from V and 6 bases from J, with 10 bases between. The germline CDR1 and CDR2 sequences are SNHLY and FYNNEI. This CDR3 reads CASSGTGFQPQHF. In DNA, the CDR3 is TGTGCCAGCAGTGGGACCGGGTTTCAGCCCCAGCATTTT.

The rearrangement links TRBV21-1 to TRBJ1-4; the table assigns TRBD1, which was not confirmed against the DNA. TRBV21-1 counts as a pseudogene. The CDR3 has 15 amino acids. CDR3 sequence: CASSKKYTGRSGLFF. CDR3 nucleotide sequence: TGTGCCAGCAGCAAAAAGTACACAGGGCGGAGCGGACTGTTTTTT.

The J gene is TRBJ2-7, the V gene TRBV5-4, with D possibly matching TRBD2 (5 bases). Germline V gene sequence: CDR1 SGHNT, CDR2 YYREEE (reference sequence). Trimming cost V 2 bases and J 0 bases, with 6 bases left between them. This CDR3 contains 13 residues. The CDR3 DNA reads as TGTGCCAGCAGCTTCCGGGACTCCTACGAGCAGTACTTC. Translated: CASSFRDSYEQYF.

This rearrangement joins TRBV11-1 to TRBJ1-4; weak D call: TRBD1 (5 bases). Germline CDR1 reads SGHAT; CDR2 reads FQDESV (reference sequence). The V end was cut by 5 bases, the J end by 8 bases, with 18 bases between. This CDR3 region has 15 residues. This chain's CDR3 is CASSPHGIRGEKLFF. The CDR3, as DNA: TGTGCCAGCAGCCCCCACGGGATAAGGGGCGAAAAACTGTTTTTT.

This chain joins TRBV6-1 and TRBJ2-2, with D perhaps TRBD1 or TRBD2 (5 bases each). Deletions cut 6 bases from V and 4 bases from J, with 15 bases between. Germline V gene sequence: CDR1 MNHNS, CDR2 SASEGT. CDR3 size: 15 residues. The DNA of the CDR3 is TGTGCCAGCAGGGGGGACCCAACCTCCACCGGGGAGCTGTTTTTT. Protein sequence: CASRGDPTSTGELFF.

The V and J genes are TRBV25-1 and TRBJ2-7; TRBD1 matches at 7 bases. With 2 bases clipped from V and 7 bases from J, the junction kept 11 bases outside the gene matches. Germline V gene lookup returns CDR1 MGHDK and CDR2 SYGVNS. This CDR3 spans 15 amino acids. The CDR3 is CASSELRGRGNEQYF. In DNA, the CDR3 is TGTGCCAGCAGTGAACTTCGGGGCAGGGGGAATGAGCAGTACTTC.

The CDR3 reads CASSLMGTATYEQYF. In nucleotides, the CDR3 is TGCGCCAGCAGCTTGATGGGGACAGCAACCTACGAGCAGTACTTC. The chain combines TRBV5-1 with TRBJ2-7, with 7 bases aligning to TRBD1. The V segment lost 1 base and the J segment 2 bases; nucleotides outside the gene matches: 6. The V gene's germline CDR1 is SGHRS and CDR2 YFSETQ. CDR3 length: 15 amino acids. Based on the CDR3 plus reference TRBV5-1 and TRBJ2-7, the full variable domain is KAGVTQTPRYLIKTRGQQVTLSCSPISGHRSVSWYQQTPGQGLQFLFEYFSETQRNKGNFPGRFSGRQFSNSRSEMNVSTLELGDSALYLCASSLMGTATYEQYFGPGTRLTVT.

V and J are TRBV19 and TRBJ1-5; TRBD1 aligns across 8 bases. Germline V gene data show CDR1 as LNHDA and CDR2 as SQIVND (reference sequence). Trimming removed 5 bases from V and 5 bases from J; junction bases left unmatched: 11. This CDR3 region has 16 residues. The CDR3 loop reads CASSSLGTGLYQPQHF. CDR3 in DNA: TGTGCCAGTAGTTCGCTTGGGACAGGCCTCTATCAGCCCCAGCATTTT.

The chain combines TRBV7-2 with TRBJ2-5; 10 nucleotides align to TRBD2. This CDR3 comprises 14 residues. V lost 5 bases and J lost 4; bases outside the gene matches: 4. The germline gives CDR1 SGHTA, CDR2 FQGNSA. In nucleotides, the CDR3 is TGTGCCAGCAGCGGCAGCGGGAGGGGAGAGACCCAGTACTTC. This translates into CASSGSGRGETQYF.

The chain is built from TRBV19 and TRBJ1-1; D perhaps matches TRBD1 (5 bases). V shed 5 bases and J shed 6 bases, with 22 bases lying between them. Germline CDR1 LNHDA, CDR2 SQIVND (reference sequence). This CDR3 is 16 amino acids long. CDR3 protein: CASSFKYRSRVAEAFF. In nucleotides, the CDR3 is TGTGCCAGTAGTTTTAAGTATCGGAGCAGGGTTGCTGAAGCTTTCTTT.